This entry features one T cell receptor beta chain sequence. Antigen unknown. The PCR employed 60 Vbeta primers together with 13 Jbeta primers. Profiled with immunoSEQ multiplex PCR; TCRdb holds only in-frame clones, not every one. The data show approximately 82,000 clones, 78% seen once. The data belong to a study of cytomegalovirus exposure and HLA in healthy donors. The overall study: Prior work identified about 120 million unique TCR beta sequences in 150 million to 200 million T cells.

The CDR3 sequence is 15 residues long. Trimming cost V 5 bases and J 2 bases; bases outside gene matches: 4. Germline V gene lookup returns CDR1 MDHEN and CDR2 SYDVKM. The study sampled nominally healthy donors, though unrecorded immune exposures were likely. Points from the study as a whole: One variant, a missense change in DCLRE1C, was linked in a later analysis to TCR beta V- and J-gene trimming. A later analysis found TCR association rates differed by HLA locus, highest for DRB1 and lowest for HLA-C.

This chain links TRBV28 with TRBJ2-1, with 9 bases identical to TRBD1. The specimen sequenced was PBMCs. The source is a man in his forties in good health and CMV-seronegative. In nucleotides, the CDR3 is TGTGCCAGCAGTCGAGACAGGGGGGCCTACAATGAGCAGTTCTTC. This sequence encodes CASSRDRGAYNEQFF.